The sequence of this T cell receptor (beta chain) was determined in a study of T cells in Graves' hyperthyroidism and ophthalmopathy. With regard to this clonotype: Its antigen is still unknown.

What was amplified from RNA transcripts were TCR beta CDR3 regions. The HTBI primer set drove a first-round RT-PCR of the TCR CDR3. MiXCR, applied by TCRdb to the multiplex PCR reads, yields one record per CDR3 protein. The sample consists of 96,000 or so distinct CDR3 sequences, under 65% of them appearing once. Study-wide points: Within blood appeared most thyroid clonotypes that had expanded above 0.001. Researchers report that a 13 V-J model separated ophthalmopathy from stable hyperthyroidism.

The CDR3 covers 15 residues. From germline, CDR1 is MGHDK and CDR2 SYGVNS. With 9 bases removed from V and 5 bases from J, the gap between germline ends came to 22 bases. Stable disease denoted Graves' hyperthyroidism without ophthalmopathy progression within 18 months. Uncontrolled infection, other autoimmune disease, pregnancy or lactation led to exclusion. This chain links TRBV25-1 with TRBJ2-5, with D possibly being TRBD2 (7 bases). The TCR comes from a woman in her thirties or forties with Graves' hyperthyroidism. Source material: blood. CDR3 bases: TGTGCCAGTAGGGGGGGCGCGGGAGTCAGGGAGACCCAGTACTTC. Translated, it gives CASRGGAGVRETQYF.